Only one count was recorded for the clone carrying this TCR beta chain. Assay used: immunoSEQ multiplex PCR; TCRdb lists only in-frame clones, some missing. Of just over 20,000 clones listed, around 87% are singletons. Germline CDR1 ENHRY, CDR2 SYGVKD. The CDR3 is made up of 13 amino acids. V was clipped by 6 bases and J by 5 bases; unmatched bases: 5. These data come from a study of untreated major depressive disorder. The chain recombines TRBV10-3 with TRBJ1-2; TRBD1 agrees at 8 bases. The TCR was taken from a woman under 40 in good health. Sequencing input: CD4+ T cells from PBMCs. The CDR3 is CAISQTGEYGYTF. DNA of the CDR3: TGTGCCATCAGCCAGACAGGGGAATATGGCTACACCTTC.